These 9 T cell receptor beta chains were all obtained from the same sample, sequenced in a study of shared clonotypes between healthy human individuals. Generated by immunoSEQ multiplex PCR, the TCRdb table keeps only in-frame clones and is missing some. Found here are 1.5 million to 2.5 million clones, roughly 94% of them singletons; the top ten hold less than 1.5%. Positive CCR7 selection of CD45RO-negative cells yielded the naive CD8 cells, and terminally differentiated effector memory CD45RA+ cells were excluded. Input material: naive CD8+ T cells sorted from blood. These receptors came from a man younger than 35 in good health.

This chain uses TRBV13 with TRBJ1-6; D unclear. V dropped 5 bases and J dropped 5 bases, with 10 bases sitting between them. Germline-derived CDR1 and CDR2 are PRHDT and FYEKMQ (reference sequence). The CDR3 totals 14 residues. The CDR3 sequence is CASSIGRNNSPLHF. CDR3 bases: TGTGCCAGCAGCATTGGCCGTAATAATTCACCCCTCCACTTT.

The genes are TRBV4-1 and TRBJ2-1; 9 bases are a match to TRBD2. The CDR3 spans 16 residues. Germline CDR1 MGHRA, CDR2 YSYEKL. V lost 4 bases and J lost 4; bases outside the gene matches: 8. Written as DNA, the CDR3 is TGCGCCAGCAGCCCTTACAATAGCGGGAGTTACAATGAGCAGTTCTTC. It specifies CASSPYNSGSYNEQFF.

Note on this clone: Other DNA sequences in this sample translate to the same CDR3. V is TRBV27 and J is TRBJ1-5; TRBD1 matches 7 bases. The germline CDR1 and CDR2 sequences are MNHEY and SMNVEV (reference sequence). J gave up 2 bases and V 4 bases, and 5 bases lay outside the gene matches. The CDR3 is 15 residues long. The CDR3 region is CASSSWTGGNQPQHF. The CDR3 DNA is TGTGCCAGCAGTTCCTGGACAGGCGGCAATCAGCCCCAGCATTTT.

The chain joins TRBV28 to TRBJ1-2; D is unresolved. The CDR3 runs to 18 residues. Germline values: CDR1 MDHEN, CDR2 SYDVKM. Deletions cut 5 bases from V and 6 bases from J, with 28 bases between. CDR3 sequence (DNA): TGTGCCAGCAGTCTAACTATGACTGATTTTTCTACCGAAAATGGCTACACCTTC. The encoded protein is CASSLTMTDFSTENGYTF.

CDR3 residues: CASSQFGGELFF. The DNA for the CDR3 is TGTGCCAGCAGTCAGTTTGGCGGGGAGCTGTTTTTT. This rearrangement joins TRBV7-9 to TRBJ2-2; D is ambiguous. The V and J ends lost 6 bases and 7 bases respectively, with 9 bases between them. The germline CDR1 and CDR2 sequences are SEHNR and FQNEAQ (reference sequence). The CDR3 loop spans 12 amino acids.

The chain couples TRBV30 to TRBJ1-5, with 7 nucleotides matching TRBD1. The V gene end was trimmed by 1 base and the J gene end by 6 bases; junction bases not matched to a gene: 3. Per the germline V gene, CDR1 is GTSNPN and CDR2 is SVGIG (reference sequence). The CDR3 is 13 residues long. DNA for the CDR3: TGTGCCTGGAGTGAGACAGGGTTTCAGCCCCAGCATTTT. Its translation: CAWSETGFQPQHF.

On this clone: The sample holds other DNA sequences that translate to the same CDR3. This rearrangement joins TRBV18 to TRBJ1-1; D is unresolved. V was clipped by 3 bases and J by 1 base, with 3 bases between them. CDR3 size: 12 residues. The V gene's germline CDR1 is KGHSH and CDR2 LQKENI. The CDR3 loop is CASSPTNTEAFF. For the CDR3, the DNA is TGTGCCAGCTCACCGACGAACACTGAAGCTTTCTTT.

This clone was counted a single time. CDR3 loop: CASSQDPRGTPFGQPQHF. The DNA for the CDR3 is TGCGCCAGCAGCCAAGATCCCAGGGGGACCCCCTTTGGGCAGCCCCAGCATTTT. The chain recombines TRBV4-1 with TRBJ1-5, with 7 bases aligning to TRBD1. This CDR3 contains 18 residues. J was trimmed by 7 bases and V by 0 bases; bases with no gene match: 15. Germline lookup yields CDR1 MGHRA and CDR2 YSYEKL.

The rearrangement joins TRBV5-4 to TRBJ2-3; 10 positions match TRBD2. After removal of 4 bases from V and 3 bases from J, the junction contained 8 bases not matched to a gene. The CDR3 has 16 amino acids. Germline V CDR1 and CDR2: SGHNT, YYREEE (reference sequence). The CDR3 DNA reads TGTGCCAGCAGCGGCCGACCGGGACTAGCGACAGATACGCAGTATTTT. It translates to CASSGRPGLATDTQYF.